The sequence of this T cell receptor (beta chain) was determined in a study of CD8+ T cells in alopecia areata. Overall study results and limits: For lesional scalp, especially alopecia totalis/universalis, clonality was higher than in normal scalp. Sequenced scalp T cells also include alphabeta T cells resident in normal skin. Among the top 100, expanded CD8+ clones, as well as scalp clonality, were significantly decreased by tofacitinib.

As to this clone: Antigen specificity is unknown.

Treatment noted: oral pan-JAK inhibitor, 5-10 mg twice daily. Germline V gene data show CDR1 as SGHRS and CDR2 as YFSETQ. The CDR3 length is 13 residues. V lost 4 bases, J lost 3 bases, and 4 bases stayed unmatched. Extracted RNA was reverse transcribed into cDNA, the sequencing template. Repertoires were generated with immunoSEQ multiplex PCR, while TCRdb's copy carries only in-frame clones and drops some. The sample lists 90,000 to 120,000 clones, roughly 84% occurring once. This receptor was obtained from a human donor with alopecia areata. The chain combines TRBV5-1 with TRBJ2-7; 7 nucleotides line up with TRBD1. Sequenced here: CD8+ T cells sorted from blood, sampled at week 24, from a patient treated with tofacitinib. Here the CDR3 reads CASSLTGDYEQYF. The CDR3 nucleotides read TGCGCCAGCAGCCTAACAGGGGACTACGAGCAGTACTTC. Full variable domain (outside the CDR3, taken from reference TRBV5-1 and TRBJ2-7): KAGVTQTPRYLIKTRGQQVTLSCSPISGHRSVSWYQQTPGQGLQFLFEYFSETQRNKGNFPGRFSGRQFSNSRSEMNVSTLELGDSALYLCASSLTGDYEQYFGPGTRLTVT.